The sequence of this TCR beta chain was determined in a study of blood T cell repertoires in COVID-19. About the research overall: Sources were T cells, B-cell-depleted T cells, or PBMCs; the material itself was cDNA or gDNA.

Libraries were prepared by immunoSEQ multiplex PCR; TCRdb keeps only in-frame clonotypes and omits some of them. This sample has more than 9,500 clones, with approximately 89% found just once. Per the germline V gene, CDR1 is SGHNT and CDR2 is YENEEA. CDR3 length: 17 residues. With V trimmed by 5 bases and J by 5 bases, 11 bases remained unmatched. This clone was counted between two and nine times. The TCR originated in a human donor in a cohort sampled during active COVID-19. The sequencing input was peripheral blood. The rearrangement uses TRBV11-3 and TRBJ1-6; 8 bases are shared with TRBD1. The DNA of the CDR3 is TGTGCCAGCAGCGGGCTAACAGGGGGACCCGATAATTCACCCCTCCACTTT. Protein product: CASSGLTGGPDNSPLHF.